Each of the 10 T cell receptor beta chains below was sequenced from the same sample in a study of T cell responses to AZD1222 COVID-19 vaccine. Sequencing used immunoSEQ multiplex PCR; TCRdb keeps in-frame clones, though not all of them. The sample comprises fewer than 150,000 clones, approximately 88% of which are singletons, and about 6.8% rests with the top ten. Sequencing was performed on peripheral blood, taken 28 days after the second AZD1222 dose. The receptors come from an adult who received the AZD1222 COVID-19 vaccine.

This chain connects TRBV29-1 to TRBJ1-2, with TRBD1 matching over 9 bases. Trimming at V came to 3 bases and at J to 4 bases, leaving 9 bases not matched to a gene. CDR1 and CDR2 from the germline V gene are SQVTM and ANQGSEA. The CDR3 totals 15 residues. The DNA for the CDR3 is TGCAGCGTTGAGCCACAGGGGGCCGGAGGCTATGGCTACACCTTC. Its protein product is CSVEPQGAGGYGYTF.

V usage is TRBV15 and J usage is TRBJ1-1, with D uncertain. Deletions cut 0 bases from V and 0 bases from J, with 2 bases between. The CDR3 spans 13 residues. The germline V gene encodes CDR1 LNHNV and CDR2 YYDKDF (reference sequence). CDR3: CATSRDLNTEAFF. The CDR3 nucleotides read TGTGCCACCAGCAGAGATCTGAACACTGAAGCTTTCTTT.

As DNA, the CDR3 is TGCGCCAGCAGCTTCGGAGCGGGGCCAGGGGATACGCAGTATTTT. Translating it yields CASSFGAGPGDTQYF. The chain recombines TRBV5-1 with TRBJ2-3, with TRBD2 matching over 7 bases. With V trimmed by 2 bases and J by 6 bases, 9 bases remained unmatched. The CDR3 spans 15 residues. In germline, CDR1 is SGHRS, CDR2 YFSETQ.

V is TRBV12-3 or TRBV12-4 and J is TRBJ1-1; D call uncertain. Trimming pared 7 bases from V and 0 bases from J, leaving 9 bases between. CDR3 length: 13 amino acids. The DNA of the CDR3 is TGTGCCAGCAACGGACTCATGAACACTGAAGCTTTCTTT. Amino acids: CASNGLMNTEAFF.

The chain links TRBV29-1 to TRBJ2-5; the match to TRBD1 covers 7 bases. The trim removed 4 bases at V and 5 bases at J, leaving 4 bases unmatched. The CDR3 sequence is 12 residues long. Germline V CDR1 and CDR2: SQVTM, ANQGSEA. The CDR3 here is CSVVGGGETQYF. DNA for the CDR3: TGCAGCGTTGTAGGGGGCGGGGAGACCCAGTACTTC.

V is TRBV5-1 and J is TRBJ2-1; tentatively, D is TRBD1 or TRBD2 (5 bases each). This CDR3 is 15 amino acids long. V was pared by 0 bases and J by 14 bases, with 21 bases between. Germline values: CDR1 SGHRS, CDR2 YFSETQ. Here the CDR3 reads CASSLGTGTDLFKFF. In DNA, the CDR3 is TGCGCCAGCAGCTTGGGGACCGGGACGGACTTGTTCAAGTTCTTC.

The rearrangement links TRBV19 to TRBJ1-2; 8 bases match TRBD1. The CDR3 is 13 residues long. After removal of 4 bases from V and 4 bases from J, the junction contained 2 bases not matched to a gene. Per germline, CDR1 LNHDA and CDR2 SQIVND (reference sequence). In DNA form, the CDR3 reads TGTGCCAGTAGTAACCAGGGGGCCTATGGCTACACCTTC. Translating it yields CASSNQGAYGYTF.

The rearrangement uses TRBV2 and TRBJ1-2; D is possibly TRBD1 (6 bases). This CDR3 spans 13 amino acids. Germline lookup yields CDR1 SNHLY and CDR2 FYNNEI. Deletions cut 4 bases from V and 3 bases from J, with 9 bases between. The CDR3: CASSVQGDYGYTF. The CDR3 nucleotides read TGTGCCAGCAGTGTACAGGGAGACTATGGCTACACCTTC.

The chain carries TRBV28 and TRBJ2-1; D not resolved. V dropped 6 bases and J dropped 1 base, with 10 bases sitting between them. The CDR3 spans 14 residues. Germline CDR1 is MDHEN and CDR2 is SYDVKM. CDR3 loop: CASRLIGSYNEQFF. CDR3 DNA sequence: TGTGCCAGCAGGCTTATAGGGTCCTACAATGAGCAGTTCTTC. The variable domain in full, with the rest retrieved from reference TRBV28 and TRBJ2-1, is DVKVTQSSRYLVKRTGEKVFLECVQDMDHENMFWYRQDPGLGLRLIYFSYDVKMKEKGDIPEGYSVSREKKERFSLILESASTNQTSMYLCASRLIGSYNEQFFGPGTRLTVL.

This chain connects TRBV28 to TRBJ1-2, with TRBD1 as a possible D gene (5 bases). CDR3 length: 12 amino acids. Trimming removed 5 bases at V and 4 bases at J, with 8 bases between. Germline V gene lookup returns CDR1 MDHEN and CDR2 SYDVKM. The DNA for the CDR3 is TGTGCCAGCAGTGGGGGTGGCTATGGCTACACCTTC. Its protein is CASSGGGYGYTF.